The clone carrying this T cell receptor (beta chain) appeared many times. What it recognizes is unknown. The template was RNA from unsorted bulk tissue. The normal lung tissue was taken more than 3 cm from the tumor edge. Donors were chemotherapy-naive, newly diagnosed lung cancer surgical patients in China, August–late 2014. The data belong to a study of tumor and adjacent non-tumor tissue in lung cancer. Study-level background: On average, productive TCRbeta reads reached some 4.4 million per sample. Study conclusions and caveats: Tumor repertoires had a smaller top 100 clone share than normal lung. Tumor tissue had significantly higher TCR diversity than normal lung.

The germline CDR1 and CDR2 sequences are SQVTM and ANQGSEA. There are 13 residues in the CDR3. J gave up 4 bases and V 7 bases, and 4 bases lay outside the gene matches. A modified ARM-PCR protocol with three rounds of nested PCR amplified TCRbeta. Each CDR3 protein is one row after TCRdb ran MiXCR on the multiplex PCR reads. The table has around 75,000 distinct CDR3 sequences, 55% to 70% seen once. Sequencing was performed on distant non-tumor lung tissue. The sequence was collected from a woman aged 45-65 years with non-small cell lung cancer. The J gene is TRBJ2-2, the V gene TRBV29-1; 9 bases are a match to TRBD1. This CDR3 reads CSGTGVFTGELFF. The DNA of the CDR3 is TGCAGCGGGACAGGGGTTTTCACCGGGGAGCTGTTTTTT.